The T cell receptor (beta chain) under discussion was sequenced for a study of human thymus T cells. Study results and caveats: Unrelated individuals had highly overlapping thymic repertoires, as reported in related research. Gene usage for V and J segments appeared biased in thymic and blood repertoires.

It was from resections taken during corrective heart surgery that the thymus tissue came. This CDR3 has 13 residues. With 1 base clipped from V and 9 bases from J, the junction kept 5 bases outside the gene matches. Germline CDR1 reads SGHDT; CDR2 reads YYEEEE. Data came from immunoSEQ multiplex PCR; TCRdb stores just in-frame clones and leaves some out. The sample consists of roughly 130,000 clones, around 95% of them appearing once. As to this clone: Its target is unknown.

V is TRBV5-6 and J is TRBJ1-1; 8 bases are a match to TRBD1. This TCR was sampled from a boy in the first two years of life with a congenital heart defect but otherwise immunologically healthy. The sequencing sample was made of thymus tissue. The CDR3 sequence is CASSLTQGEKAFF. The CDR3 DNA is TGTGCCAGCAGCTTGACACAGGGGGAGAAAGCTTTCTTT.